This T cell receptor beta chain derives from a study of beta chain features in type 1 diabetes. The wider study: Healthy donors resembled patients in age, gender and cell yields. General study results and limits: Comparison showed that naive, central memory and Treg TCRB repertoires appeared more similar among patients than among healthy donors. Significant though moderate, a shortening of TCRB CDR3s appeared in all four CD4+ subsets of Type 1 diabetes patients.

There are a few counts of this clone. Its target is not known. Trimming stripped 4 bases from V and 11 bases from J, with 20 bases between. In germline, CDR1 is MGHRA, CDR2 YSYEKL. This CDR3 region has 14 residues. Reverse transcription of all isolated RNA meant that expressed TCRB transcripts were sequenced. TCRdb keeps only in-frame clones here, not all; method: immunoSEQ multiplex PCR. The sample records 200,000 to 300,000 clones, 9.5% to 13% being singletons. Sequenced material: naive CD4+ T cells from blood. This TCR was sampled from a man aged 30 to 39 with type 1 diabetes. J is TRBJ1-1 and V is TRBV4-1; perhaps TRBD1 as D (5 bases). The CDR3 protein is CASSRDSLRLGAFF. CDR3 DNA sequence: TGCGCCAGCAGCCGGGACTCTCTACGCTTAGGTGCTTTCTTT.